This TCR beta chain was observed in a study of cytomegalovirus exposure and HLA in healthy donors. Profiled with immunoSEQ multiplex PCR; TCRdb holds only in-frame clones, not every one. This sample has 150,000 to 200,000 clones; more than 75% occur once, and the top ten carry almost 1.5%. Germline CDR1 reads LNHDA; CDR2 reads SQIVND (reference sequence). The CDR3 totals 17 residues. With 8 bases clipped from V and 2 bases from J, the junction kept 13 bases outside the gene matches. The specimen was PBMCs. The chain joins TRBV19 to TRBJ2-3; the match to TRBD2 covers 10 bases. This clonotype originated in a woman aged 18-30 years in good health and CMV-seronegative. CDR3 amino acids: CASHGPAGLASTDTQYF. The CDR3 DNA sequence: TGTGCCAGTCATGGGCCGGCGGGACTAGCGTCCACAGATACGCAGTATTTT. The full variable domain, with the rest looked up from reference TRBV19 and TRBJ2-3, is DGGITQSPKYLFRKEGQNVTLSCEQNLNHDAMYWYRQDPGQGLRLIYYSQIVNDFQKGDIAEGYSVSREKKESFPLTVTSAQKNPTAFYLCASHGPAGLASTDTQYFGPGTRLTVL.